This TCR beta chain was profiled in a study of blood T cell repertoires in COVID-19 (dated by TCRdb to 2020 to 2021). The study in broad terms: Collaborator samples came from the United States, Italy and Spain and covered acute and convalescent phases of COVID-19. The prospective study material was composed of cDNA or gDNA derived from T cells, B-cell-depleted T cells, or PBMCs. Subjects who had been exposed to COVID-19, were actively infected with it, or had recovered from it provided the deeply sampled blood TCRbeta repertoires that made up the dataset. A freely available public database, intended as a resource for researchers studying the immune response to SARS-CoV-2, is where the repertoires were released. Samples were obtained from the ongoing ImmuneRACE study (first 160 participants) and from over 1,000 subjects provided by 6 global collaborators. The sample metadata nearly always contained a de-identified subject ID, COVID-19 status, age in years and sex. Where available, HLA class I and class II types were obtained from metadata supplied by the sample provider rather than from assay-based typing. The research as a whole found: The amount of clinical and demographic metadata varied by source and participant and was provided uncurated.

Relative to germline, V is 2 bases shorter and J is 7 bases shorter, with 20 bases between their ends. Based on the germline V gene (reference sequence), the CDR1 and CDR2 sequences are LGHDT and YNNKEL. The CDR3, cysteine through phenylalanine, is 17 amino acids long. Only the CDR3 DNA stays, 51 bases, in frame from base 1. The immunoSEQ Assay, a bias-controlled multiplex PCR, was used to amplify TCRbeta CDR3 regions from genomic DNA. The original methods were these. The number of nucleated cells in each sample was estimated by amplification of reference gene primers within the assay. To quantify the absolute abundance of each unique TCRbeta CDR3 rearrangement, sequence reads were collapsed and filtered. For each sample, productive Simpson clonality was calculated as the square root of Simpson's diversity index across productive rearrangements. The immuneACCESS repertoire file appears here via TCRdb, limited to in-frame rearrangements. These files lack a portion of the clones; in checked studies, under half of the deficit traces to unresolved V genes, and the cause of the others is not known. V, J and clone size are those of that table, while D and trimming were read from the DNA. The sample table shows around 310,000 clones, and around nine tenths are seen once. The top ten clonotypes cover roughly 7% of the sample.

At one collaborating source in Seattle, patients were enrolled during active infection and were followed longitudinally through the course of disease. Collaborating institutions collected whole blood in K2EDTA tubes following their own protocols. For TCRbeta analysis, collaborators shipped samples as frozen whole blood, isolated PBMCs, or DNA extracted from either of those sample types. Regarding this clone: The clone's antigen remains unknown. The sample holds no much larger clone one base away, and base qualities are not on file.

The receptor was isolated from a woman aged 25-40 years with COVID-19, enrolled during active disease. Sequenced input: peripheral blood. The chain joins TRBV3-1 (or the pseudogene TRBV3-2) to TRBJ2-2; the best D guess is TRBD2, with 6 bases matching. CDR3 loop: CASSQPFRDWGVGELFF. The base sequence is TGTGCCAGCAGCCAACCGTTCCGGGACTGGGGGGTCGGGGAGCTGTTTTTT.